Presented here are 18 T cell receptor beta chains from one specimen sequenced in a study of shared clonotypes between healthy human individuals. Clones were read by immunoSEQ multiplex PCR, and TCRdb kept only the in-frame ones, dropping some. Of roughly 650,000 clones detected, roughly 96% appear once; the ten largest clones hold approximately 0.12%. Naive CD8 cells comprised CD45RO-negative, CCR7-positively selected cells, excluding terminally differentiated effector memory CD45RA+ cells. The sample comprised naive CD8+ T cells sorted from blood. These receptors came from a woman aged 30 to 39 in good health.

The chain links TRBV9 to TRBJ2-7; 14 bases are a match to TRBD2. Germline CDR1 SGDLS, CDR2 YYNGEE. CDR3 length equals 13 residues. With 3 bases clipped from V and 9 bases from J, the junction kept 2 bases outside the gene matches. The DNA for the CDR3 is TGTGCCAGCAGCGGGACTAGCGGGAGGCGGCAGTACTTC. As protein: CASSGTSGRRQYF.

The V and J genes are TRBV28 and TRBJ1-2; the D gene is possibly TRBD1 (5 bases). The CDR3 is 16 residues long. The germline V and J ends were trimmed by 4 bases and 2 bases, with 17 bases remaining between them. CDR1 is MDHEN, CDR2 SYDVKM, per germline. The CDR3 loop is CASSSPGDTPNYGYTF. The CDR3 nucleotides read TGTGCCAGCAGTTCCCCGGGGGATACGCCAAACTATGGCTACACCTTC.

The CDR3 spells CASSPPTRIAGTDTQYF. CDR3 sequence (DNA): TGTGCCAGCAGCCCTCCCACCCGGATAGCGGGCACAGATACGCAGTATTTT. The chain joins TRBV2 to TRBJ2-3; TRBD2 might be the D (6 bases). The germline gives CDR1 SNHLY, CDR2 FYNNEI. Trimming took 6 bases from V and 1 from J, leaving 20 bases between them. The CDR3 runs 17 residues.

The chain joins TRBV27 to TRBJ2-1; D ambiguous. Trimming left V 6 bases short and J 10 bases short, with 16 bases between. The CDR3 is made up of 13 amino acids. The germline CDR1 and CDR2 sequences are MNHEY and SMNVEV (reference sequence). The CDR3 coding sequence is TGTGCCAGCAGCAGACTTCTTGGGTCGGAGCAGTTCTTC. Encoded protein: CASSRLLGSEQFF.

The V call is TRBV5-4, the J call TRBJ2-3; tentative D call: TRBD2 (7 bases). Germline CDR1 SGHNT, CDR2 YYREEE (reference sequence). This CDR3 contains 15 residues. Trimming removed 7 bases at V and 0 bases at J, with 15 bases between. The CDR3 loop reads CASGGGSGSTDTQYF. As DNA, the CDR3 is TGTGCCAGCGGAGGGGGTAGCGGGAGCACAGATACGCAGTATTTT.

The chain is built from TRBV7-6 and TRBJ2-7; D not certain. This CDR3 is 12 amino acids long. Germline V gene lookup returns CDR1 SGHVS and CDR2 FNYEAQ. Deletions cut 2 bases from V and 4 bases from J, with 6 bases between. The CDR3, as DNA: TGTGCCAGCAGCTTAAATCAGTACGAGCAGTACTTC. Translating it yields CASSLNQYEQYF. The full variable domain, with the rest looked up from reference TRBV7-6 and TRBJ2-7, is GAGVSQSPRYKVTKRGQDVALRCDPISGHVSLYWYRQALGQGPEFLTYFNYEAQQDKSGLPNDRFSAERPEGSISTLTIQRTEQRDSAMYRCASSLNQYEQYFGPGTRLTVT.

The V and J genes are TRBV27 and TRBJ2-7; 9 nucleotides line up with TRBD2. V was clipped by 9 bases and J by 1 base; unmatched bases: 7. CDR1 and CDR2 (germline): MNHEY, SMNVEV (reference sequence). The CDR3 sequence is 14 residues long. The CDR3 loop is CASGAGGRSYEQYF. The DNA for the CDR3 is TGTGCCAGTGGGGCGGGAGGGCGGTCCTACGAGCAGTACTTC.

The CDR3 is CASSQDSGGPGEQYF. The CDR3 coding sequence is TGCGCCAGCAGCCAAGATTCTGGCGGGCCGGGGGAGCAGTACTTC. The chain links TRBV4-1 to TRBJ2-7, with D possibly matching TRBD2 (5 bases). Deletions cut 0 bases from V and 7 bases from J, with 16 bases between. CDR1 and CDR2 from the germline V gene are MGHRA and YSYEKL. The CDR3 covers 15 residues.

The V call is TRBV5-1, the J call TRBJ1-2; 8 nucleotides align to TRBD1. Germline V gene data show CDR1 as SGHRS and CDR2 as YFSETQ. V lost 0 bases to trimming and J lost 5 bases; unmatched junction nucleotides: 9. The length of the CDR3 is 16 residues. Here the CDR3 DNA reads TGCGCCAGCAGCTTGGCTCAGGGGGCGATTGGGTATGGCTACACCTTC. As protein: CASSLAQGAIGYGYTF.

This sequence joins TRBV7-9 and TRBJ2-1, with 9 nucleotides matching TRBD2. The ends lost 7 bases at V and 8 bases at J; junction bases unmatched: 9. This CDR3 has 14 residues. Germline V gives CDR1 SEHNR, CDR2 FQNEAQ (reference sequence). The chain's CDR3 is CASNAGGRSDEQFF. The CDR3 DNA is TGTGCCAGCAACGCGGGAGGGCGGTCGGATGAGCAGTTCTTC.

The chain is built from TRBV29-1 and TRBJ1-2, with unresolved D. Trimming took 4 bases from V and 1 from J, leaving 7 bases between them. CDR3 size: 12 residues. Germline CDR1 reads SQVTM; CDR2 reads ANQGSEA. The CDR3 region is CSVVLFNYGYTF. The CDR3 DNA follows: TGCAGCGTTGTCCTCTTTAACTATGGCTACACCTTC. The full variable domain, with the rest looked up from reference TRBV29-1 and TRBJ1-2, is SAVISQKPSRDICQRGTSLTIQCQVDSQVTMMFWYRQQPGQSLTLIATANQGSEATYESGFVIDKFPISRPNLTFSTLTVSNMSPEDSSIYLCSVVLFNYGYTFGSGTRLTVV.

CDR3 nucleotides: TGTGCCAGCAGTGCAACCGGGACAGGGGACCAAGCTTTCTTT. Protein sequence: CASSATGTGDQAFF. V and J are TRBV6-5 and TRBJ1-1, with 10 bases fitting TRBD1. J gave up 9 bases and V 5 bases, and 9 bases lay outside the gene matches. The CDR3 covers 14 residues. Per germline, CDR1 MNHEY and CDR2 SVGAGI.

CDR3 sequence (DNA): TGTGCCATCAGTGGGAGGACTAGCGAGGAGAGGTTGGCTCCTTACAATGAGCAGTTCTTC. As protein: CAISGRTSEERLAPYNEQFF. V and J are TRBV10-3 and TRBJ2-1, with TRBD2 matching 9 bases. The junction had 20 bases not matched to a gene; V was cut back by 4 bases and J by 4 bases. This CDR3 spans 20 amino acids. From germline, CDR1 is ENHRY and CDR2 SYGVKD.

V is TRBV5-8 and J is TRBJ2-7; 9 bases fit TRBD2. The CDR3 is made up of 14 amino acids. Germline CDR1 SGHTS, CDR2 YDEGEE. V lost 6 bases and J lost 4; bases outside the gene matches: 8. CDR3 nucleotide sequence: TGTGCCAGCACGCCCAGCGGGAGGAGATACGAGCAGTACTTC. This codes for CASTPSGRRYEQYF.

V gene TRBV28 combines with J gene TRBJ2-1; 9 bases map to TRBD2. With V trimmed by 6 bases and J by 4 bases, 4 bases remained unmatched. From germline, CDR1 is MDHEN and CDR2 SYDVKM. The CDR3 is 14 amino acids. CDR3 bases: TGTGCCAGCAGCATGACTAGCGGATACAATGAGCAGTTCTTC. Translation gives CASSMTSGYNEQFF.

The chain uses TRBV4-1 and TRBJ1-4, with D unclear. The CDR3 extends over 19 amino acids. Germline-derived CDR1 and CDR2 are MGHRA and YSYEKL. The V end lost 2 bases, the J end lost 0 bases, and 19 bases lay between the germline ends. Here the CDR3 reads CASSQTPSYLRATNEKLFF. CDR3 sequence (DNA): TGCGCCAGCAGCCAAACCCCCTCGTACCTGAGGGCAACTAATGAAAAACTGTTTTTT.

For the CDR3, the DNA is TGTGCCAGCAGCTTGGGGGGATACAATGAGCAGTTCTTC. This translates into CASSLGGYNEQFF. The chain recombines TRBV5-4 with TRBJ2-1; D is ambiguous. Germline V gene data show CDR1 as SGHNT and CDR2 as YYREEE (reference sequence). With 0 bases removed from V and 4 bases from J, the gap between germline ends came to 5 bases. The CDR3 runs to 13 residues.

The chain is built from TRBV27 and TRBJ2-7, with TRBD1 identical over 9 bases. The CDR3 runs to 13 residues. Germline loops: CDR1 MNHEY, CDR2 SMNVEV (reference sequence). V lost 10 bases, J lost 6 bases, and 10 bases stayed unmatched. The chain's CDR3 is CATARDRAFEQYF. Here the CDR3 DNA reads TGTGCCACCGCCCGGGACAGGGCTTTCGAGCAGTACTTC.